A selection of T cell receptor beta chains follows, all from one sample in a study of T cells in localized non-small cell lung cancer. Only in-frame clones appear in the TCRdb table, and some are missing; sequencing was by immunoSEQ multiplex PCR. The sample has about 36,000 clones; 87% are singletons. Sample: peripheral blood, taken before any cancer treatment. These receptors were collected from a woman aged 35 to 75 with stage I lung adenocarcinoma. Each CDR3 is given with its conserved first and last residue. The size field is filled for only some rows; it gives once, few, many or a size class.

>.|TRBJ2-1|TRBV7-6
CASSLGSAGGYNEQFF
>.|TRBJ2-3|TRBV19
CAVNPGPGTDTQYF
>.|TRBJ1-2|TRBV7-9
CASSQRWSEGYTF
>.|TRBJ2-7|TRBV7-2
CASSGHEQYF
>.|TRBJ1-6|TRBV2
CASRAWGGTPLHF
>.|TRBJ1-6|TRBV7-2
CASSLTRNSPLHF
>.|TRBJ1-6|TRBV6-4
CASSGGDYNSPLHF
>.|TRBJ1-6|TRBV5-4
CASSLSGSQYSPLHF
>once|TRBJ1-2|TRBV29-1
CSALQQTGSYTF
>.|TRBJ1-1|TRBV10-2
CASSGQGNTEAFF
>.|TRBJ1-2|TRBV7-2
CASSLVLSYGYTF
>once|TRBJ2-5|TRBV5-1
CASIFSPGGQETQYF
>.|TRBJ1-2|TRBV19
CASSIGGSMAYGYTF
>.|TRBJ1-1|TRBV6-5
CASSYGTGSAEAFF
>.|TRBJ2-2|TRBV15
CATSREAGGPGELFF
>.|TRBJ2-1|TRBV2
CASISRAYNEQFF
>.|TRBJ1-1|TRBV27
CASSFQANTEAFF
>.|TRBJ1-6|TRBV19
CASSQAQGRNSPLHF
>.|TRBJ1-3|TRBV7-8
CASSLYPPKARDRRNTIYF
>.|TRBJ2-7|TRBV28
CASSPHRSRVGSYEQYF
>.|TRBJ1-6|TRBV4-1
CASSHKTGHNSPLHF
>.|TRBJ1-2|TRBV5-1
CASSYAITGPLYFYGYTF
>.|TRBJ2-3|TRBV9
CASSPSWGETDTQYF
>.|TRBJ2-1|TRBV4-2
CASSLQGNEQFF
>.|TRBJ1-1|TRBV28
CASSAFSGAFF